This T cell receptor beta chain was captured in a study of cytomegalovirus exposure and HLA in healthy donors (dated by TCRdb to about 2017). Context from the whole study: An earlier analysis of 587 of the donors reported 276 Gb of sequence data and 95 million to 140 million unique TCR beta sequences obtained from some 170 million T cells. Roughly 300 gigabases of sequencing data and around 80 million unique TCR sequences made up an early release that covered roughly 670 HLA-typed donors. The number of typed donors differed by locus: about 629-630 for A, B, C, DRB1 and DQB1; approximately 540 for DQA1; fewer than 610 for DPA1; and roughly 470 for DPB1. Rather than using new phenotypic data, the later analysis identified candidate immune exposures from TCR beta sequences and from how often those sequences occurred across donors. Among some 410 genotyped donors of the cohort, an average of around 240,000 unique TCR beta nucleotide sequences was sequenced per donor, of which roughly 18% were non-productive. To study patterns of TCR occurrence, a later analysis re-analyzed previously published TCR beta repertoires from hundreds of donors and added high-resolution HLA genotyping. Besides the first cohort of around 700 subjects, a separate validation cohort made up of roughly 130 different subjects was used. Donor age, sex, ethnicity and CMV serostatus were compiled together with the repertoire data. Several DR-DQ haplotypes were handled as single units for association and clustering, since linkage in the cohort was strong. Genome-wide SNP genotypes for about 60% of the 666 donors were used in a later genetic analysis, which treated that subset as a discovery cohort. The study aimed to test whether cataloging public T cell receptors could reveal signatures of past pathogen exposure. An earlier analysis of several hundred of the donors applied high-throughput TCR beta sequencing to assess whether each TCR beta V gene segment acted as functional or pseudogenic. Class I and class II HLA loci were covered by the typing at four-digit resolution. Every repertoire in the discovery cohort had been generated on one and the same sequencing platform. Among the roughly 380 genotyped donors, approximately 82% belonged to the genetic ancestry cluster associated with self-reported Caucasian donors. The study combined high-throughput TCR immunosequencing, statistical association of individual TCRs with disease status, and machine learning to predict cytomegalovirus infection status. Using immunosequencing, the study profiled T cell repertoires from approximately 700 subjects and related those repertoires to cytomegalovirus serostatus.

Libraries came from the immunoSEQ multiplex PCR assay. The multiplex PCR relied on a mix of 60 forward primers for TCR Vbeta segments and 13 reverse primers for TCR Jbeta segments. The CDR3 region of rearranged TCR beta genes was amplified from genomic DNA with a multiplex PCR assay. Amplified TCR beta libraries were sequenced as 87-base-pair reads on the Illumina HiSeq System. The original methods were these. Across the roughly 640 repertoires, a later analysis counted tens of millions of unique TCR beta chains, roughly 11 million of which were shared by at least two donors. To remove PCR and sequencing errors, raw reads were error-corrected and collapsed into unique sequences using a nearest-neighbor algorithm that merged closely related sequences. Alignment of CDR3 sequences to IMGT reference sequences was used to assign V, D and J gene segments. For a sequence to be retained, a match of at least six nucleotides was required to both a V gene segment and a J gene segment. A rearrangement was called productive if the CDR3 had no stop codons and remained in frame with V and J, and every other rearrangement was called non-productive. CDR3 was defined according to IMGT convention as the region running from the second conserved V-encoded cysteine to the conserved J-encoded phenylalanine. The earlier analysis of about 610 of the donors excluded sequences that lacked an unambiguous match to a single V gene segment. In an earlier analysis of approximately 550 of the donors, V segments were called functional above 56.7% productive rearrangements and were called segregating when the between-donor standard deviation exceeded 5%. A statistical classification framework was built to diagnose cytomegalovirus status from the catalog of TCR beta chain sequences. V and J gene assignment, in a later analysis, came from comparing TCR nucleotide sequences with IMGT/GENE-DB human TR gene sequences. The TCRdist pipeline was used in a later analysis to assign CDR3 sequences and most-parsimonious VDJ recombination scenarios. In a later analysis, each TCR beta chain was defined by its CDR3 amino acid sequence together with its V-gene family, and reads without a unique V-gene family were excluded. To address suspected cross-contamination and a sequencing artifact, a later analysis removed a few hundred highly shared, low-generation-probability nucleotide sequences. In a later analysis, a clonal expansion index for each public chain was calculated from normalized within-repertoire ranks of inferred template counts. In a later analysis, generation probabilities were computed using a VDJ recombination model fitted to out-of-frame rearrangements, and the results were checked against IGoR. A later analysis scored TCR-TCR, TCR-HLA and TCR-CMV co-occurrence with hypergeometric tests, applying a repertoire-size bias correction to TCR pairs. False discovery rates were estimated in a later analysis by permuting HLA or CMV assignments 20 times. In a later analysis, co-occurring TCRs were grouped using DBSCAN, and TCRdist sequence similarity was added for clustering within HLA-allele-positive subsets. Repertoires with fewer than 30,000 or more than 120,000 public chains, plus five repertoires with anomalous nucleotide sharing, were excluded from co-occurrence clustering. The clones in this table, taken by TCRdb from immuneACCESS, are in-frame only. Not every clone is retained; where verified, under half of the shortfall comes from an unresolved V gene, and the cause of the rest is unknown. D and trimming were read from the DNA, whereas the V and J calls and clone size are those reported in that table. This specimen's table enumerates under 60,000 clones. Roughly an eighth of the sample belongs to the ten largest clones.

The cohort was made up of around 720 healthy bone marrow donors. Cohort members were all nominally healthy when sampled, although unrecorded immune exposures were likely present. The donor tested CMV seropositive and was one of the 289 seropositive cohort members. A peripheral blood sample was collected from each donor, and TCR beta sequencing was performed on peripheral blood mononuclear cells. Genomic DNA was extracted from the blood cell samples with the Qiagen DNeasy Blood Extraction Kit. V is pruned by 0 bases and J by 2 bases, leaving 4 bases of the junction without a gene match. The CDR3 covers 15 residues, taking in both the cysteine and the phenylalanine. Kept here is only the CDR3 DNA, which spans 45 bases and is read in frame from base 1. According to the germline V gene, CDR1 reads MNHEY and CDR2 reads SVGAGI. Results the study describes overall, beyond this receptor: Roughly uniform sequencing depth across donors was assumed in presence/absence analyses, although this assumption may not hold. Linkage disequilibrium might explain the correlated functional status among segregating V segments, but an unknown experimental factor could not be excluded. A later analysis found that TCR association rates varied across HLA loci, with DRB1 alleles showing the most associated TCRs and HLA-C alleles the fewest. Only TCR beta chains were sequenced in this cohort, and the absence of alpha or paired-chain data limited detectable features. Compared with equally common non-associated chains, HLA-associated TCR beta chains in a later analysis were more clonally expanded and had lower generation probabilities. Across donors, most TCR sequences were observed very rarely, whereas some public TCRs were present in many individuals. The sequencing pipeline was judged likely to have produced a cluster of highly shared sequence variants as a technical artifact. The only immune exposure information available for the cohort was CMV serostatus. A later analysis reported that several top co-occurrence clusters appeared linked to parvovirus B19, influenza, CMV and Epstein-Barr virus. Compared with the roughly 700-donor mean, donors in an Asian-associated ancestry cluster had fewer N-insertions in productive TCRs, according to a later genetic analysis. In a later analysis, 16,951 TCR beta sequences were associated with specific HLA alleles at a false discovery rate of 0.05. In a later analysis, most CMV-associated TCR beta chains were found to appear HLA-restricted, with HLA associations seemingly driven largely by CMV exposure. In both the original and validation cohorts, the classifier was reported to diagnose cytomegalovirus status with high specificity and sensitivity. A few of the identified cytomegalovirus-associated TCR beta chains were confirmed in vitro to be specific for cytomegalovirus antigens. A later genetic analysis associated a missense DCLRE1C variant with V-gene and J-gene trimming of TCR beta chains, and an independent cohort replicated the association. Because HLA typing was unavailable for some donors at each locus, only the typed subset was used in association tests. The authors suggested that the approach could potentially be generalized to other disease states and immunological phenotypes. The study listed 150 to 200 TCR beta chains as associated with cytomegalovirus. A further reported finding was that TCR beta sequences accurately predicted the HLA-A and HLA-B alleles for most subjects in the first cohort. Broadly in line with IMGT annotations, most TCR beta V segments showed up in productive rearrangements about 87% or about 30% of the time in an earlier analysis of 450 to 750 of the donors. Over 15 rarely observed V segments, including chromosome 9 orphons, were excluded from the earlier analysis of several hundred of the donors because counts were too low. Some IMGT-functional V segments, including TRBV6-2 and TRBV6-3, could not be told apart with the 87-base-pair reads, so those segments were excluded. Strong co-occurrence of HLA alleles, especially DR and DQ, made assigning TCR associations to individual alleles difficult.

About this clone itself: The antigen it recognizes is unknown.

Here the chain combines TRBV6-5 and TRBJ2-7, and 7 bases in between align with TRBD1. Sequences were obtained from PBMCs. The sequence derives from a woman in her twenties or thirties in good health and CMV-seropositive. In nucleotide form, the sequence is TGTGCCAGCAGTTACTCGGTGGGACAGACCTACGAGCAGTACTTC. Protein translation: CASSYSVGQTYEQYF.